The T cell receptor (beta chain) under discussion was sequenced for a study of Ad26.COV2.S vaccination and SARS-CoV-2 variants. TCRdb's table, derived via immunoSEQ multiplex PCR, lists solely in-frame clones and lacks some. The sample includes some 400,000 clones, around nine tenths of them seen just once. Treatment denoted: over 15 received Ad26.COV2.S at low or high dose, single or two shots; roughly 5 received placebo; per-sample allocation not given. Each sample was drawn 63 days after the first injection (of vaccine or placebo). There are 15 residues in the CDR3. Germline CDR1 LGHDT, CDR2 YNNKEL (reference sequence). V was shortened by 0 bases and J by 6 bases, with 12 bases between the two germline ends.

V is TRBV3-1 (or the pseudogene TRBV3-2) and J is TRBJ2-1; tentative D call: TRBD2 (6 bases). The sample consisted of peripheral blood, taken in a trial of Ad26.COV2.S vaccine versus placebo. The TCR sequence derives from a person aged 18 to 65 who received the Ad26.COV2.S COVID-19 vaccine or a placebo. The CDR3 protein is CASSQEVSSVNEQFF. For the CDR3, the DNA is TGTGCCAGCAGCCAAGAGGTGTCTAGCGTCAATGAGCAGTTCTTC.